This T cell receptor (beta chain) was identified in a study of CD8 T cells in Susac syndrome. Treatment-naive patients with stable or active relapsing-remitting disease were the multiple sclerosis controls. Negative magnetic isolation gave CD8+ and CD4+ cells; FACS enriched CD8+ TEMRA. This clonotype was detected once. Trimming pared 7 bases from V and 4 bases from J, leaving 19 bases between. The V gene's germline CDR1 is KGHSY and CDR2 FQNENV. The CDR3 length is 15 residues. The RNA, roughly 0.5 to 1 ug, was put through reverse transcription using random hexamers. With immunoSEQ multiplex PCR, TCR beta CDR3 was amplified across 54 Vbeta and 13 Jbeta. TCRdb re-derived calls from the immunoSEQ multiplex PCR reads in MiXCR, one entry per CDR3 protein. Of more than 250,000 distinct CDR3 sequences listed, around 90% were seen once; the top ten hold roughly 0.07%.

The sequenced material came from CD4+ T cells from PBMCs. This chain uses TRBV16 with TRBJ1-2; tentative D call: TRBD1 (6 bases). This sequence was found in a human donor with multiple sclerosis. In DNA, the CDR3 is TGTGCCAGCACCGGGCCACAGGGTGGATTCTATGGCTACACCTTC. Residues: CASTGPQGGFYGYTF.